This record concerns one TCR beta chain sequence. The data were taken from a study of chronic HIV infection and antiretroviral therapy. Trimming cost V 1 base and J 3 bases; bases outside gene matches: 7. Per germline, CDR1 MGHRA and CDR2 YSYEKL. The CDR3 extends over 16 amino acids. TCRdb redid the calling of the 5' RACE reads with MiXCR, one entry per CDR3 protein. The sample contains more than 40,000 distinct CDR3 sequences, 15% to 20% of which appear only once. The receptor was derived from an adult who had HIV and had not received antiretroviral therapy, or was an uninfected healthy control (not recorded which). The chain carries TRBV4-1 and TRBJ1-1, with 8 bases fitting TRBD1. Sequencing used peripheral blood. The CDR3 sequence: CASSQGHDRGHTEAFF. DNA for the CDR3: TGCGCCAGCAGCCAAGGTCACGACAGGGGCCACACTGAAGCTTTCTTT.